The 12 T cell receptor beta chains in this list originate from one sample, sequenced in a study of T cells in Graves' hyperthyroidism and ophthalmopathy. The TCR beta CDR3 regions underwent amplification using RNA transcripts as the source. Carried out on the TCR CDR3, a first-round RT-PCR used the HTBI primer set. Via MiXCR, TCRdb re-called the multiplex PCR reads, giving one row per CDR3 protein. The table records hundreds of thousands of distinct CDR3 sequences, approximately 15% of them present only once. Sequenced material: blood. All receptors come from a woman aged 40 to 50 with Graves' hyperthyroidism.

CDR3 protein: CASSFPQARGTGELFF. The CDR3 nucleotides read TGTGCCAGCAGTTTCCCACAGGCACGGGGCACCGGGGAGCTGTTTTTT. The chain carries TRBV12-3 or TRBV12-4 and TRBJ2-2, with D perhaps assigned TRBD1 or TRBD2 (5 bases each). CDR3 length: 16 amino acids. The ends were cut back, 3 bases at V and 4 bases at J, with 15 bases in the middle.

CDR3 sequence: CASSSSSGRAGNEQFF. DNA for the CDR3: TGTGCCAGTAGTTCATCTAGCGGGAGGGCGGGCAATGAGCAGTTCTTC. The V and J genes are TRBV19 and TRBJ2-1, with 12 bases lining up with TRBD2. This CDR3 is built from 16 residues. CDR1 is LNHDA, CDR2 SQIVND, per germline (reference sequence). The junction had 8 bases not matched to a gene; V was cut back by 5 bases and J by 6 bases.

At least ten counts were recorded for this clonotype. The V gene is TRBV5-1, the J gene TRBJ1-2; perhaps TRBD1 as D (5 bases). The V end was cut by 4 bases, the J end by 0 bases, with 13 bases between. From germline, CDR1 is SGHRS and CDR2 YFSETQ. The CDR3 extends over 15 amino acids. Here the CDR3 reads CASSPAGTTNYGYTF. The CDR3, as DNA: TGCGCCAGCAGCCCGGCCGGGACGACTAACTATGGCTACACCTTC.

This clonotype was counted at least ten times. The rearrangement uses TRBV12-3 or TRBV12-4 and TRBJ1-1; 7 nucleotides match TRBD1. Germline trimming cut 7 bases from V and 1 base from J; bases unmatched to any gene: 6. The CDR3 covers 14 residues. CDR3 sequence (DNA): TGTGCCAGCACCGCCGGGACAGCGAACACTGAAGCTTTCTTT. Translation gives CASTAGTANTEAFF.

CDR3 region: CASSLQGVRQPQHF. DNA of the CDR3: TGTGCCAGCAGTTTACAGGGAGTCAGGCAGCCCCAGCATTTT. V is TRBV28 and J is TRBJ1-5; the D gene is possibly TRBD1 (5 bases). Germline CDR1 and CDR2: MDHEN and SYDVKM. This CDR3 spans 14 amino acids. V lost 2 bases, J lost 7 bases, and 12 bases lay in between.

This chain links TRBV28 with TRBJ2-3; D possibly uses TRBD1 or TRBD2 (6 bases each). CDR3 length equals 15 residues. V was shortened by 7 bases and J by 2 bases, with 16 bases between the two germline ends. Looked up from germline, CDR1 is MDHEN and CDR2 is SYDVKM. DNA for the CDR3: TGTGCCAGCACTATTAAGGGGGGACACACAGATACGCAGTATTTT. Translation: CASTIKGGHTDTQYF.

This clonotype has at least ten counts. V is TRBV6-5 and J is TRBJ2-1; D might be TRBD1 or TRBD2, each matching 6 bases. The CDR3 sequence is 16 residues long. The germline CDR1 and CDR2 sequences are MNHEY and SVGAGI. V shed 3 bases and J shed 0 bases, with 12 bases lying between them. This chain's CDR3 is CASSYPGAGSYNEQFF. The CDR3 DNA follows: TGTGCCAGCAGTTATCCGGGGGCAGGCTCCTACAATGAGCAGTTCTTC.

This clonotype was seen ten or more times. The chain uses TRBV28 and TRBJ1-3; 7 bases fit TRBD1. Germline values: CDR1 MDHEN, CDR2 SYDVKM. This CDR3 region has 13 residues. After removal of 6 bases from V and 4 bases from J, the junction contained 3 bases not matched to a gene. CDR3 region: CASSTGAGNTIYF. Written as DNA, the CDR3 is TGTGCCAGCAGCACAGGGGCCGGAAACACCATATATTTT.

V and J are TRBV5-1 and TRBJ1-3; a weak D match, TRBD1 (6 bases). Germline V gene data show CDR1 as SGHRS and CDR2 as YFSETQ. Deletions cut 4 bases from V and 4 bases from J, with 12 bases between. The CDR3 extends over 14 amino acids. CDR3 sequence (DNA): TGCGCCAGCAGCCCGGCGGGGGCGGGAAACACCATATATTTT. Protein: CASSPAGAGNTIYF.

The gene calls are TRBV28 and TRBJ2-7, with 11 bases that match TRBD1. This CDR3 has 16 amino acids. In germline, CDR1 is MDHEN, CDR2 SYDVKM. The ends lost 8 bases at V and 6 bases at J; junction bases unmatched: 15. CDR3 loop: CASSSILGQGAGEQYF. Here the CDR3 DNA reads TGTGCCAGCTCTTCTATCCTCGGACAGGGGGCGGGCGAGCAGTACTTC. Drawing the rest from reference TRBV28 and TRBJ2-7, the complete variable domain is DVKVTQSSRYLVKRTGEKVFLECVQDMDHENMFWYRQDPGLGLRLIYFSYDVKMKEKGDIPEGYSVSREKKERFSLILESASTNQTSMYLCASSSILGQGAGEQYFGPGTRLTVT.

This clonotype was recorded at least ten times. The chain recombines TRBV7-8 with TRBJ2-1; no reliable D call. This CDR3 is 12 amino acids long. Between the trimmed V and J ends, which lost 1 base and 10 bases, there was a span of 8 bases. Germline CDR1 is SGHVS and CDR2 is FQNEAQ. The CDR3 here is CASSLGRREQFF. The CDR3 DNA sequence: TGTGCCAGCAGCTTAGGAAGGCGCGAGCAGTTCTTC.

This clonotype was seen a few times. The chain has TRBV18 and TRBJ1-3; maybe TRBD1 (6 bases). Germline CDR1 reads KGHSH; CDR2 reads LQKENI. The CDR3 sequence is 16 residues long. Trimming shortened V by 0 bases and J by 3 bases, and 12 bases separated the two germline ends. CDR3 DNA sequence: TGTGCCAGCTCACCACCGGCAGGGGAGGGTGGAAACACCATATATTTT. Amino acid sequence: CASSPPAGEGGNTIYF.